These T cell receptor beta chains were read from a single sample in a study of brain T cells in children with intractable seizures. Produced via immunoSEQ multiplex PCR; TCRdb's table is partial and in-frame only. The sample records 300,000 to 400,000 clones, about 93% being singletons. Source: peripheral blood, taken about 5 months after surgery. The receptors derive from a boy under two years old with tuberous sclerosis and intractable seizures. The CDR3 runs from the conserved cysteine through the conserved F or W. A D gene is named only where the DNA matches it firmly. A clone size is listed for some rows: how often the clone was seen (once, few, many), or a class if it is expanded.

>TRBD2|TRBJ2-2|TRBV24-1|15|-
TGTGCCACCAGCTATAGCGGGACTAACACCGGGGAGCTGTTTTTT
CATSYSGTNTGELFF
>-|TRBJ2-4|TRBV27|15|-
TGTGCCAGCCGACCTCTAGGCGAAGCCAAAAACATTCAGTACTTC
CASRPLGEAKNIQYF
>-|TRBJ1-1|TRBV18|15|-
TGTGCCAGCTCAAACGCCCCGGGGGGAGGCACTGAAGCTTTCTTT
CASSNAPGGGTEAFF
>-|TRBJ1-3|TRBV3-1/TRBV3-2|14|-
TGTGCCAGCAGCAAACAGGGAGGAGGAAACACCATATATTTT
CASSKQGGGNTIYF
>-|TRBJ2-7|TRBV9|15|-
TGTGCCAGCAGCGGATCGGACGGGAACAGCTACGAGCAGTACTTC
CASSGSDGNSYEQYF
>-|TRBJ1-1|TRBV7-9|13|once
TGTGCCAGCAGCTCTACGGACAGTCGGAAAGCTTTCTTT
CASSSTDSRKAFF
>TRBD2|TRBJ2-7|TRBV5-4|15|-
TGTGCCAGCAGTCAAGGGACTAGCGGACTCTACGAGCAGTACTTC
CASSQGTSGLYEQYF
>-|TRBJ1-2|TRBV6-1|15|once
TGTGCCAGCAGTGAAATGCTAGGGAGTAACTATGGCTACACCTTC
CASSEMLGSNYGYTF
>-|TRBJ1-1|TRBV7-3|13|-
TGTGCCAGCAGCTTAGATAAGGGCACTGAAGCTTTCTTT
CASSLDKGTEAFF
>TRBD1|TRBJ1-2|TRBV4-1|17|-
TGCGCCAGCAGCCAAGATAGACCAGGGGGTTTTGCATCGGGCTACACCTTC
CASSQDRPGGFASGYTF
>TRBD2|TRBJ2-1|TRBV30|17|-
TGTGCCTGGGACACTGGGACTAGTTCGGGGAGTTACAATGAGCAGTTCTTC
CAWDTGTSSGSYNEQFF
>-|TRBJ2-2|TRBV5-1|15|-
TGCGCCAGCAGCTTGGGCTTCGGGGACACCGGGGAGCTGTTTTTT
CASSLGFGDTGELFF
>-|TRBJ1-1|TRBV5-6|16|-
TGTGCCAGCAGCTTCCGGGCCGCTACAATGAACACTGAAGCTTTCTTT
CASSFRAATMNTEAFF
>TRBD2|TRBJ2-3|TRBV9|15|-
TGTGCCAGCAGCGTAGATGTACTAGCGGGGGCCCGAACGTATTTT
CASSVDVLAGARTYF
>-|TRBJ1-2|TRBV9|13|-
TGTGCCAGCAGCGTAGGTGGGCCCTATGGCTACACCTTC
CASSVGGPYGYTF
>-|TRBJ2-2|TRBV7-6|16|-
TGTGCCAGCAGCCCTGGCTGGGGTACGGACACCGGGGAGCTGTTTTTT
CASSPGWGTDTGELFF
>-|TRBJ1-5|TRBV10-3|14|once
TGTGCCACAGAGGGGGAGGCCTCCAATCAGCCCCAGCATTTT
CATEGEASNQPQHF
>-|TRBJ2-3|TRBV3-1/TRBV3-2|13|-
TGTGCCAGCAGCGGGGGATTGAGGGATACGCAGTATTTT
CASSGGLRDTQYF
>TRBD1|TRBJ2-3|TRBV2|14|-
TGTGCCAGCAGTACAGGGGGCTTAACAGATACGCAGTATTTT
CASSTGGLTDTQYF
>-|TRBJ2-7|TRBV7-2|15|-
TGTGCCAGCAGCTTAGAAGCAGGGACGTCCTACGAGCAGTACTTC
CASSLEAGTSYEQYF
>TRBD1|TRBJ2-4|TRBV19|16|-
TGTGCCAGTACATCACAGGGGGCGCATGTCAAAAACATTCAGTACTTC
CASTSQGAHVKNIQYF
>-|TRBJ1-2|TRBV6-5|15|-
TGTGCCAGCAGTTACTCGGGGGCAGGGGCTCATGGCTACACCTTC
CASSYSGAGAHGYTF
>-|TRBJ2-7|TRBV14|12|-
TGTGCCAGCTCCCTAGCAGCCTACGAGCAGTACTTC
CASSLAAYEQYF
>TRBD1|TRBJ1-1|TRBV15|14|-
TGTGCCACCAGCACTCGGGACAGGTACACTGAAGCTTTCTTT
CATSTRDRYTEAFF
>-|TRBJ2-3|TRBV2|14|-
TGTGCCAGCAGTGTTCGGTCTACCTTGGATACGCAGTATTTT
CASSVRSTLDTQYF
>TRBD2|TRBJ2-7|TRBV20-1|13|-
TGCAGTGCTAGTCGGCGGGAGCCCTACGAGCAGTACTTC
CSASRREPYEQYF
>-|TRBJ1-1|TRBV20-1|8|-
TGCAGTGCCCGGGGAACTTTCTTT
CSARGTFF
>-|TRBJ2-1|TRBV4-1|15|once
TGCGCCAGCAGCCAAGGGGCTCGTTCTGGGAATGAGCAGTTCTTC
CASSQGARSGNEQFF
>TRBD1|TRBJ1-5|TRBV11-3|13|few
TGTGCCAGCAGCGCTGGACAGGATCAGCCCCAGCATTTT
CASSAGQDQPQHF
>-|TRBJ1-3|TRBV5-8|12|-
TGTGCCAGCAGCTTGGTTAGAAACACCATATATTTT
CASSLVRNTIYF
>-|TRBJ2-3|TRBV4-1|16|-
TGCGCCAGCAGCCAAGATCCCGACTATGACACAGATACGCAGTATTTT
CASSQDPDYDTDTQYF
>-|TRBJ1-1|TRBV24-1|13|-
TGTGCCACCAGTGATTTGGAGGGGCATGAAGCTTTCTTT
CATSDLEGHEAFF
>TRBD2|TRBJ2-5|TRBV11-2|12|-
TGTGCCAGCAGCTCGGGAGGTGGGACCCAGTACTTC
CASSSGGGTQYF
>-|TRBJ2-3|TRBV30|13|once
TGTGCCTGGAGTTCGGATGGCACAGATACGCAGTATTTT
CAWSSDGTDTQYF
>TRBD2|TRBJ2-1|TRBV6-5|16|once
TGTGCCAGCAGTTTGGATGGACTAGCTTCCTACAATGAGCAGTTCTTC
CASSLDGLASYNEQFF
>TRBD1|TRBJ2-1|TRBV7-2|13|-
TGTGCCAGCAGCCTCCAGGGGGCGGGTGAGCAGTTCTTC
CASSLQGAGEQFF
>-|TRBJ1-4|TRBV2|13|-
TGTGCCAGCGAGGACTCAACTAATGAAAAACTGTTTTTT
CASEDSTNEKLFF
>-|TRBJ2-7|TRBV6-1|14|-
TGTGCCAGCAGTGAATCGGAGGACACCTACGAGCAGTACTTC
CASSESEDTYEQYF
>-|TRBJ1-1|TRBV5-5|15|-
TGTGCCAGCAGCCCTTACAGGGTATCGCCCACTGAAGCTTTCTTT
CASSPYRVSPTEAFF
>TRBD1|TRBJ2-1|TRBV10-2|15|-
TGCGCCAGCCGGCTAGGGGGCAGCTCCTACAATGAGCAGTTCTTC
CASRLGGSSYNEQFF
>TRBD1|TRBJ2-7|TRBV5-5|15|few
TGTGCCAGCAGCACGCTCGGGACAGGGGTTGGCGAGCAGTACTTC
CASSTLGTGVGEQYF